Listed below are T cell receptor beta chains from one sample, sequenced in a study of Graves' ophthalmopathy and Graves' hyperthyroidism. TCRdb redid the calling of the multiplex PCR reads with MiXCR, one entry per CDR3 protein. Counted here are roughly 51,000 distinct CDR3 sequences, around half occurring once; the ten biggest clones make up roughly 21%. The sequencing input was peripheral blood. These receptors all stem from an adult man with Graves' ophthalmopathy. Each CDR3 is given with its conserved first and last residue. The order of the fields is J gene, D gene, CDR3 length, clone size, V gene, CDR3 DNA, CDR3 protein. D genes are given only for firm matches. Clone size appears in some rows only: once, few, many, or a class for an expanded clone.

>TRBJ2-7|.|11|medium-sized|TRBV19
TGTGCCAGTAGTATGGGCGTCGAGCAGTACTTC
CASSMGVEQYF
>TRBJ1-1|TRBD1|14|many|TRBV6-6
TGTGCCAGCAGCAAACAGGGGGCGCGGACTGAAGCTTTCTTT
CASSKQGARTEAFF
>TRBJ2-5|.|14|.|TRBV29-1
TGCAGCGTTGATTCGTATGAGGAGCAAGGGATCCAGTACTTC
CSVDSYEEQGIQYF
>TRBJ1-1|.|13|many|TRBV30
TGTGCCTGGACGGTGGGTGACGACACTGAAGCTTTCTTT
CAWTVGDDTEAFF
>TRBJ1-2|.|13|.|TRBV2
TGTGCCAAGAAGGCAGGGGCCGGATATGGCTACACCTTC
CAKKAGAGYGYTF
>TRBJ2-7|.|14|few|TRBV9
TGTGCCAGCAGAGACTCATTTAGCTCCTACGAGCAGTACTTC
CASRDSFSSYEQYF
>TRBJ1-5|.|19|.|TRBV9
TGTGCCAGCAGCGGAACCGGGGCTAGCGGGGGGGCCTACGGAGATACGCAGCATTTT
CASSGTGASGGAYGDTQHF
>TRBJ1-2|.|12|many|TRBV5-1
TGCGCCAGCAGCTTCGCCTCAAGGGACTACACCTTC
CASSFASRDYTF
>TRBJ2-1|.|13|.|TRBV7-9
TGTGCCAGCAGCCGATGGGGGTACAATGAGCAGTTCTTC
CASSRWGYNEQFF
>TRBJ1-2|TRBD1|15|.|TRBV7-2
TGTGCCAGCAGTTTTCCCAGGGGGCTTAACTATGGCTACACCTTC
CASSFPRGLNYGYTF
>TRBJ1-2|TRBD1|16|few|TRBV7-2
TGTGCCAGCAGCCTAACCTCGGACAGGGAGAACTATGGCTACACCTTC
CASSLTSDRENYGYTF
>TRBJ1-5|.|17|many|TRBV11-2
TGTGCCAGCAGCTTAGTTGCCGTCGTGGGTGGCAATCAGCCCCAGCATTTT
CASSLVAVVGGNQPQHF
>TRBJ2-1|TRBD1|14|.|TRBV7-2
TGTGCCAGCAGACCGACAGGGGGATACAATGAGCAGTTCTTC
CASRPTGGYNEQFF
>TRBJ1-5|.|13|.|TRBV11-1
TGTGCCAGCAGCTTAGCCGGAACGGAGACCCAGCATTTT
CASSLAGTETQHF
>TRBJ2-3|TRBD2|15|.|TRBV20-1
TGCAGTGCTAGGGGGACTAGCGGGGTGTCAGGTACGCAGTATTTT
CSARGTSGVSGTQYF
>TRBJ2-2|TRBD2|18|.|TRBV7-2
TGTGCCAGCAGCTCAGGGACTAGCGGGGGGAGTAACACCGGGGAGCTGTTTTTT
CASSSGTSGGSNTGELFF
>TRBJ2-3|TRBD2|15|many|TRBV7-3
TGTGCCAGCAGCAACGCGGGGGGCCCCCAGGATACGCAGTATTTT
CASSNAGGPQDTQYF
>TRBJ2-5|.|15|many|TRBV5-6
TGTGCCAGTCAGAAAGACTCCCGATACCAAGAGACCCAGTACTTC
CASQKDSRYQETQYF
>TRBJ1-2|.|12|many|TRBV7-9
TGTGCCAGCAGCCTCCAGGATGGTGGCTACACCTTC
CASSLQDGGYTF
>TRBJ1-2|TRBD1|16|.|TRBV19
TGTGCCAGTAGTATAAGGGGACAGGGGGCATCCGGGGGCTACACCTTC
CASSIRGQGASGGYTF
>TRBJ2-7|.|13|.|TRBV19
TGTGCCAGTAGTGTCCAAGGGTCCTACGAGCAGTACTTC
CASSVQGSYEQYF
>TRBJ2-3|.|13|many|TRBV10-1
TGCGCCAGCAGTTTTTCCATTGGAGATACGCAGTATTTT
CASSFSIGDTQYF
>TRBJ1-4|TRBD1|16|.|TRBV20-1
TGCAGTGCTAGAGATCCCCAACAGGGGACTAATGAAAAACTGTTTTTT
CSARDPQQGTNEKLFF
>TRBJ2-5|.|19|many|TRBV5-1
TGCGCCAGCAGCTTGGCCGGGGCGACAGGGACCTCCTGGACTATGCCCCAGTACTTC
CASSLAGATGTSWTMPQYF
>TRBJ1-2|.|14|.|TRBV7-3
TGTGCCAGCAGCTTAGATGGGGTTACCTATGGCTACACCTTC
CASSLDGVTYGYTF
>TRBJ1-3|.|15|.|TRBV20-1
TGCAGTGCAATGGGACTAGCGGGAGTTGGAAACACCATATATTTT
CSAMGLAGVGNTIYF
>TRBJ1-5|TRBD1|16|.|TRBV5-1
TGCGCCAGCAGCCCCTTCGGACAGGACCGTAGTCAGCCCCAGCATTTT
CASSPFGQDRSQPQHF
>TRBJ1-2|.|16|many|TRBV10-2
TGCGCCAGCAGTGAGTCTGGGGCAGGTTTCGCCTATGGCTACACCTTC
CASSESGAGFAYGYTF
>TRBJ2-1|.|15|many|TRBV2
TGTGCCAGCAAGGTAGGGCGGAACTCCTACAATGAGCAGTTCTTC
CASKVGRNSYNEQFF
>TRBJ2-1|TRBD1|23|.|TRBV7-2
TGTGCCAGCAGCTTGGGTGGACAGGGGTCCAATCAGCCCCAGCGTAGTCCGAACAATGAGCAGTTCTTC
CASSLGGQGSNQPQRSPNNEQFF
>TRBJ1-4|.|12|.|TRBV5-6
TGTGCCAGCAGCATAGGGTTCGGAAAACTGTTTTTT
CASSIGFGKLFF
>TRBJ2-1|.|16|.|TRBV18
TGTGCCAGCTCACCACGGACGGGAGACACCTACAATGAGCAGTTCTTC
CASSPRTGDTYNEQFF
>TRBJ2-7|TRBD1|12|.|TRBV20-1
TGCAGTGCTACCGACAGGGAGTACGAGCAGTACTTC
CSATDREYEQYF
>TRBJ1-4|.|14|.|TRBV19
TGTGCCAGTACCTTAGACAGTTGTAATGAAAAGCTGTTTTTT
CASTLDSCNEKLFF
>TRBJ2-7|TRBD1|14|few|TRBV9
TGTGCCAGCGCGGGACAGGTCGCAACCGGGGAGCAGTACTTC
CASAGQVATGEQYF
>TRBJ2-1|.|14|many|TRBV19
TGTGCCAGTAGTATCGGGGTTATCGGACGTACCTTTTTCTTC
CASSIGVIGRTFFF
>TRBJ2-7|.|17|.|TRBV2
TGTGCCAGCAGACGGGACGGTCAAACCGGGGAGCTGGGCGAGCAGTACTTC
CASRRDGQTGELGEQYF
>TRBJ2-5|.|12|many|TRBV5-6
TGTGCCAGCAGCTTGCCGCAAGAGACCCAGTACTTC
CASSLPQETQYF